This TCR beta chain was sequenced in a study of blood T cells in healthy people across ages. There were healthy Caucasian individuals from Russia, aged roughly 6 to 100, serving as donors. The second PCR ran about 6 to 11 cycles with a sample-barcoded 5' primer and J-beta primers. One entry per CDR3 protein, called by TCRdb with MiXCR from the 5' RACE reads. The sample shows 850,000 to 1,100,000 distinct CDR3 sequences, more than 30% of them seen only once. This clonotype turned up a few times. Sequencing input: blood. This sequence was found in a man aged 18 to 35 in good health.

This chain's CDR3 is CASSLETGTGGNYGYTF. The CDR3 nucleotides are TGTGCCAGCAGTTTAGAAACCGGGACAGGCGGAAACTATGGCTACACCTTC. The J gene is TRBJ1-2, the V gene TRBV12-3 or TRBV12-4; the match to TRBD1 covers 8 bases. The CDR3 runs to 17 residues. The ends lost 1 base at V and 2 bases at J; junction bases unmatched: 9.